The sample holds many counts of the clone carrying this TCR beta chain. The entry originates in a study of shared clonotypes between healthy human individuals. Naive CD4+ cells were CD45RA-selected; the remaining cells were memory. Genomic DNA per cell subset filled all wells of several immunoSEQ plates. In the sorted-subset replicate PCRs, roughly 210 ng DNA, 25,000 to 35,000 T cell genomes, was used. Sequencing was performed with immunoSEQ multiplex PCR; in TCRdb, only in-frame clones are kept and a portion is missing. The data contain 600,000 to 750,000 clones, over 60% of them singletons. Germline CDR1 reads MNHNS; CDR2 reads SASEGT. CDR3 size: 13 residues. J lost 14 bases, V lost 2 bases, and 4 bases had no gene match.

Sequenced input: memory CD4+ T cells sorted from blood. The subset is: CD45RA-negative fraction. This receptor was obtained from a woman aged 25 to 39 in good health. The chain combines TRBV6-1 with TRBJ2-1, with TRBD2 matching over 12 bases. DNA of the CDR3: TGTGCCAGCAGTGAATTACTAGCGGGAGGAGAGTTCTTC. Translating it yields CASSELLAGGEFF.